The entry that follows covers one TCR beta chain sequence. Its specificity is unknown. Trimming cost V 0 bases and J 4 bases, with 13 bases left between them. CDR3 length: 16 residues. Germline V gene sequence: CDR1 SGHVS, CDR2 FQNEAQ. The method was immunoSEQ multiplex PCR; TCRdb's version includes in-frame clones alone and lacks a portion of them. In the table there are 100,000 to 150,000 clones, about four fifths of which are singletons. The data were taken from a study of radiotherapy plus CTLA-4 blockade in lung cancer. Study results and limitations: Dynamics of early blood T cell clones, together with interferon-beta, were reportedly the best predictors of response.

The sequencing used peripheral blood, collected from a patient treated with radiotherapy plus ipilimumab. This chain connects TRBV7-8 to TRBJ1-3; D is perhaps TRBD1 (6 bases). The clonotype was recovered from a human donor with non-small cell lung cancer who had a partial response to radiotherapy plus ipilimumab. The CDR3 loop is CASSLALQGSGNTIYF. The CDR3 region has the DNA TGTGCCAGCAGCTTAGCGTTGCAGGGGTCGGGAAACACCATATATTTT.